This T cell receptor (beta chain) was profiled in a study of T cell responses to AZD1222 COVID-19 vaccine. The method was immunoSEQ multiplex PCR; TCRdb's version includes in-frame clones alone and lacks a portion of them. The table records around 89,000 clones, about nine tenths of them present only once. The germline V gene encodes CDR1 SNHLY and CDR2 FYNNEI. V was cut by 4 bases and J by 6 bases, with 10 bases left in between. The CDR3 covers 13 residues. This clonotype was obtained from an adult in good health. The input for sequencing was peripheral blood, taken on day 0 of AZD1222 vaccination. The chain employs TRBV2 and TRBJ2-4; D may be TRBD2 (5 bases). This chain's CDR3 is CASSVDRGNIQYF. DNA for the CDR3: TGTGCCAGCAGTGTCGACCGGGGAAACATTCAGTACTTC.